This TCR beta chain was captured in a study of T-cell memory formation after mild COVID-19. In this sample, this clonotype turned up many times. The antigen is not known. TCR alpha and TCR beta cDNA libraries carrying sample barcodes and UMIs came from 5'RACE with constant-segment primers. One entry per CDR3 protein results from TCRdb running MiXCR on the 5' RACE reads. The sample has about 270,000 distinct CDR3 sequences, 16% seen once. The CDR3 runs to 13 residues. The germline gives CDR1 SGHRS, CDR2 YFSETQ. Trimming removed 1 base from V and 5 bases from J, with 7 bases in between. Study results and caveats: There were some responding clones in pre-infection memory, which suggested that cross-reactive memory had joined.

The chain is built from TRBV5-1 and TRBJ2-4; D gene unclear. The sequenced material came from PBMCs or a T cell subset sorted from them (not recorded which). The receptor was isolated from a man in his late teens or twenties who had mild COVID-19 (a few samples of this study predate the infection). Cell type and time point are not known. The CDR3 DNA reads TGCGCCAGCAGCTTGAACGGAGAAAACATTCAGTACTTC. Translation: CASSLNGENIQYF.